These 30 T cell receptor beta chains were sequenced from one sample in a study of OX40 agonist ivuxolimab in advanced cancers. The receptor library was made with the immunoSEQ multiplex PCR assay. TCRdb re-hosts the immuneACCESS table, in-frame sequences only. Its copies lack some clones; in the studies checked, an unresolved V gene accounts for under half of them, and the cause for the rest is not known. Across this sample there are 45,000 to 55,000 clones, with under 90% seen only once. The leading ten clones occupy 1.6% of the sample. This specimen consisted of CD4+ or CD8+ T cells sorted from blood, obtained in a trial of the OX40 agonist ivuxolimab. These receptors came from an adult with an advanced solid tumor such as melanoma, head and neck, liver or kidney cancer.

Written as DNA, the CDR3 is TGTGCCAGCAGCCAAGGGGAGACCCAGTACTTC. Translation: CASSQGETQYF. V is TRBV11-2 and J is TRBJ2-5, with unresolved D. The CDR3 loop spans 11 amino acids. V gave up 5 bases and J gave up 5 bases, with 6 bases separating them. In germline, CDR1 is SGHAT, CDR2 FQNNGV. Based on the CDR3 plus reference TRBV11-2 and TRBJ2-5, the full variable domain is EAGVAQSPRYKIIEKRQSVAFWCNPISGHATLYWYQQILGQGPKLLIQFQNNGVVDDSQLPKDRFSAERLKGVDSTLKIQPAKLEDSAVYLCASSQGETQYFGPGTRLLVL.

V gene TRBV5-6 combines with J gene TRBJ2-1; 8 bases map to TRBD2. The CDR3 has 16 residues. V lost 4 bases to trimming and J lost 8 bases; unmatched junction nucleotides: 14. Germline CDR1 SGHDT, CDR2 YYEEEE. CDR3 amino acids: CASSESGLVLGYEQFF. The DNA of the CDR3 is TGTGCCAGCAGCGAATCGGGACTAGTGCTTGGGTATGAGCAGTTCTTC. Supplemented by reference TRBV5-6 and TRBJ2-1, the full variable domain reads DAGVTQSPTHLIKTRGQQVTLRCSPKSGHDTVSWYQQALGQGPQFIFQYYEEEERQRGNFPDRFSGHQFPNYSSELNVNALLLGDSALYLCASSESGLVLGYEQFFGPGTRLTVL.

The rearrangement links TRBV19 to TRBJ2-3; 7 nucleotides agree with TRBD1. With 5 bases clipped from V and 3 bases from J, the junction kept 5 bases outside the gene matches. Germline V lookup: CDR1 LNHDA, CDR2 SQIVND (reference sequence). The CDR3 contains 14 residues. CDR3 nucleotide sequence: TGTGCCAGTAGTGAGGTGGACAGGACAGATACGCAGTATTTT. Its translation is CASSEVDRTDTQYF.

Concerning this clone itself: A junction boundary mismatches the germline segment, possibly from a read error. The rearrangement links TRBV6-1 to TRBJ2-4, with D perhaps assigned TRBD1 or TRBD2 (5 bases each). This CDR3 is 13 amino acids long. CDR1 is MNHNS and CDR2 is SASEGT in the germline V gene. The CDR3 nucleotides read TGTGCCAGCAGTGAAGGGGGGACCCCCTGGCATAACTTC. It yields the protein CASSEGGTPWHNF.

J is TRBJ2-2 and V is TRBV10-3, with 9 bases matching TRBD1. Germline V CDR1 and CDR2: ENHRY, SYGVKD. J lost 4 bases, V lost 2 bases, and 2 bases had no gene match. The CDR3 spans 15 residues. The CDR3 spells CAISEMTGGTGELFF. DNA for the CDR3: TGTGCCATCAGTGAGATGACAGGGGGCACCGGGGAGCTGTTTTTT.

The V gene is TRBV5-1, the J gene TRBJ2-1; weak D call: TRBD2 (6 bases). The CDR3 extends over 14 amino acids. Germline V gives CDR1 SGHRS, CDR2 YFSETQ. Deletions cut 0 bases from V and 4 bases from J, with 8 bases between. CDR3 loop: CASSLGLGYNEQFF. In nucleotides, the CDR3 is TGCGCCAGCAGCTTGGGACTAGGTTACAATGAGCAGTTCTTC.

The chain couples TRBV15 to TRBJ1-6; D is perhaps TRBD1 (6 bases). CDR1 and CDR2 from the germline V gene are LNHNV and YYDKDF (reference sequence). This CDR3 region has 15 residues. Trimming took 0 bases from V and 7 from J, leaving 10 bases between them. The CDR3 bases are TGTGCCACCAGCAGAGACAGGGGTAGAAATTCACCCCTCCACTTT. Residues: CATSRDRGRNSPLHF.

The rearrangement links TRBV19 to TRBJ2-1, with D perhaps given as TRBD1 or TRBD2 (5 bases each). V was trimmed by 9 bases and J by 10 bases, leaving 10 bases between them. The CDR3 loop spans 10 amino acids. Germline V gene lookup returns CDR1 LNHDA and CDR2 SQIVND (reference sequence). In DNA form, the CDR3 reads TGTGCCAGCGGCCGGGGCGAGCAGTTCTTC. Its translation: CASGRGEQFF. Based on the CDR3 plus reference TRBV19 and TRBJ2-1, the full variable domain is DGGITQSPKYLFRKEGQNVTLSCEQNLNHDAMYWYRQDPGQGLRLIYYSQIVNDFQKGDIAEGYSVSREKKESFPLTVTSAQKNPTAFYLCASGRGEQFFGPGTRLTVL.

In its sample, this clone is medium-sized. The chain has TRBV11-2 and TRBJ1-1; D is unclear. The CDR3 is 11 amino acids. With 2 bases removed from V and 11 bases from J, the gap between germline ends came to 9 bases. Germline CDR1 SGHAT, CDR2 FQNNGV. The CDR3 DNA follows: TGTGCCAGCAGCTTACAGTTTCGGGCTTTCTTT. Translation: CASSLQFRAFF.

This sequence joins TRBV5-4 and TRBJ2-7, with D perhaps TRBD2 (6 bases). The germline V gene encodes CDR1 SGHNT and CDR2 YYREEE (reference sequence). CDR3 length: 14 residues. V lost 0 bases, J lost 0 bases, and 7 bases lay in between. The CDR3 spells CASSLDGSSYEQYF. Written as DNA, the CDR3 is TGTGCCAGCAGCTTGGACGGGAGCTCCTACGAGCAGTACTTC.

The rearrangement joins TRBV9 to TRBJ2-5, with 7 bases fitting TRBD1. The CDR3 runs 14 residues. Germline V gives CDR1 SGDLS, CDR2 YYNGEE. V was pared by 4 bases and J by 2 bases, with 5 bases of the junction left unmatched. CDR3 sequence (DNA): TGTGCCAGCAGCCCACAGACAGGGCAAGAGACCCAGTACTTC. Protein sequence: CASSPQTGQETQYF.

This clone appeared a single time. The V and J genes are TRBV19 and TRBJ2-7, with 7 bases matching TRBD2. CDR1 and CDR2 from the germline V gene are LNHDA and SQIVND (reference sequence). The CDR3 sequence is 13 residues long. Losses at the gene ends were 7 bases for V and 1 base for J; bases not matched to a gene: 4. The DNA for the CDR3 is TGTGCCAGTACGGGACTATCATCCTACGAGCAGTACTTC. This gives the protein CASTGLSSYEQYF.

The chain has TRBV2 and TRBJ2-7; 7 bases agree with TRBD1. The CDR3 extends over 12 amino acids. Germline V gene data show CDR1 as SNHLY and CDR2 as FYNNEI. V lost 6 bases to trimming and J lost 5 bases; unmatched junction nucleotides: 4. The CDR3 coding sequence is TGTGCCAGCAGGATACAGGGGCACGAGCAGTACTTC. Amino acids: CASRIQGHEQYF. The full variable domain, rest sourced from reference TRBV2 and TRBJ2-7, is EPEVTQTPSHQVTQMGQEVILRCVPISNHLYFYWYRQILGQKVEFLVSFYNNEISEKSEIFDDQFSVERPDGSNFTLKIRSTKLEDSAMYFCASRIQGHEQYFGPGTRLTVT.

This chain connects TRBV29-1 to TRBJ2-5; 7 positions agree with TRBD1. After removal of 2 bases from V and 5 bases from J, the junction contained 8 bases not matched to a gene. Germline CDR1 and CDR2: SQVTM and ANQGSEA. The CDR3 sequence is 14 residues long. The CDR3 loop reads CSVEFDRAEETQYF. As DNA, the CDR3 is TGCAGCGTTGAATTTGACAGGGCCGAGGAGACCCAGTACTTC.

The V call is TRBV9, the J call TRBJ2-3; the D call may be TRBD1 or TRBD2 (5 bases each). V was pared by 2 bases and J by 7 bases, with 20 bases between. Germline V lookup: CDR1 SGDLS, CDR2 YYNGEE. The CDR3 is 16 residues long. The CDR3 sequence is CASSVGARTPTNTQYF. The CDR3 region has the DNA TGTGCCAGCAGCGTCGGGGCTAGGACACCAACGAATACGCAGTATTTT.

This chain uses TRBV6-1 with TRBJ2-5; D gene ambiguous. V dropped 3 bases and J dropped 7 bases, with 15 bases sitting between them. The length of the CDR3 is 14 residues. Germline V CDR1 and CDR2: MNHNS, SASEGT. CDR3 nucleotides: TGTGCCAGCAGTGAGGTTTCCGGAGCCGGGACCCAGTACTTC. Translated, it gives CASSEVSGAGTQYF.

This clone has only one observation. The chain links TRBV6-5 to TRBJ2-1; 8 nucleotides match TRBD1. The CDR3 spans 13 residues. Germline V gives CDR1 MNHEY, CDR2 SVGAGI. The V segment lost 0 bases and the J segment 15 bases; nucleotides outside the gene matches: 7. The DNA of the CDR3 is TGTGCCAGCAGTTACTCGAAGAAAGGACAGGGGTTCTTC. Amino acids: CASSYSKKGQGFF.

CDR3 in amino acids: CASSQDYGGDNQPQHF. The CDR3 DNA sequence: TGCGCCAGCAGCCAAGATTACGGCGGGGACAATCAGCCCCAGCATTTT. V gene TRBV4-3 combines with J gene TRBJ1-5; no clear D. V lost 0 bases, J lost 3 bases, and 12 bases lay in between. Looked up from germline, CDR1 is LGHNA and CDR2 is YSLEER. The CDR3 extends over 16 amino acids.

Here the CDR3 reads CSVDRAGTQYF. For the CDR3, the DNA is TGCAGCGTTGACCGCGCTGGCACGCAGTATTTT. The chain is built from TRBV29-1 and TRBJ2-3; D remains ambiguous. The CDR3 runs to 11 residues. Germline loops: CDR1 SQVTM, CDR2 ANQGSEA. Trimming removed 3 bases from V and 9 bases from J, with 10 bases in between.

The chain is built from TRBV28 and TRBJ2-2; D is undetermined. The CDR3 has 18 amino acids. Trimming pared 4 bases from V and 2 bases from J, leaving 20 bases between. Germline V gene lookup returns CDR1 MDHEN and CDR2 SYDVKM. CDR3 nucleotide sequence: TGTGCCAGCAGTTGGCCCTACTCCACCGGGTCCAACACCGGGGAGCTGTTTTTT. Protein: CASSWPYSTGSNTGELFF.

V and J are TRBV14 and TRBJ2-2; D is uncertain. With 0 bases removed from V and 7 bases from J, the gap between germline ends came to 6 bases. This CDR3 region has 13 residues. The germline V gene encodes CDR1 SGHDN and CDR2 FVKESK. CDR3 sequence reads: CASSQDLVGELFF. CDR3 nucleotide sequence: TGTGCCAGCAGCCAAGATTTGGTCGGGGAGCTGTTTTTT. Looking up the rest from reference TRBV14 and TRBJ2-2 gives the full variable domain: EAGVTQFPSHSVIEKGQTVTLRCDPISGHDNLYWYRRVMGKEIKFLLHFVKESKQDESGMPNNRFLAERTGGTYSTLKVQPAELEDSGVYFCASSQDLVGELFFGEGSRLTVL.

The chain recombines TRBV30 with TRBJ2-7, with D perhaps being TRBD1 or TRBD2 (6 bases each). The V gene's germline CDR1 is GTSNPN and CDR2 SVGIG (reference sequence). The CDR3 runs to 13 residues. V was clipped by 1 base and J by 2 bases, with 9 bases between them. CDR3 protein: CAWSGGAAYEQYF. The CDR3 nucleotides read TGTGCCTGGAGTGGGGGGGCGGCCTACGAGCAGTACTTC.

The chain combines TRBV27 with TRBJ2-7; possibly TRBD1 or TRBD2 for D (5 bases each). V was shortened by 6 bases and J by 5 bases, with 20 bases between the two germline ends. Germline V lookup: CDR1 MNHEY, CDR2 SMNVEV (reference sequence). The CDR3 length is 15 residues. The DNA for the CDR3 is TGTGCCAGCAGCTCTCCCCCTTCTCGGGGCCACGAGCAGTACTTC. Translated: CASSSPPSRGHEQYF.

Turning to this clone: The same CDR3 is also encoded by other DNA sequences in this sample. The gene calls are TRBV6-6 and TRBJ2-2; D uncertain. This CDR3 has 13 amino acids. Germline-derived CDR1 and CDR2 are MNHNY and SVGAGI (reference sequence). The V and J ends lost 6 bases and 5 bases respectively, with 10 bases between them. The CDR3 reads CASSQISTGELFF. In nucleotides, the CDR3 is TGTGCCAGCAGCCAGATTTCGACCGGGGAGCTGTTTTTT.

V and J are TRBV19 and TRBJ2-3; 14 bases align to TRBD2. The CDR3 runs to 15 residues. Per the germline V gene, CDR1 is LNHDA and CDR2 is SQIVND (reference sequence). V gave up 11 bases and J gave up 2 bases; unmatched junction bases: 6. The CDR3: CAPGLAGDDTDTQYF. For the CDR3, the DNA is TGTGCCCCGGGACTAGCGGGAGACGACACAGATACGCAGTATTTT. The full variable domain, in which reference TRBV19 and TRBJ2-3 provide the parts outside the CDR3, is DGGITQSPKYLFRKEGQNVTLSCEQNLNHDAMYWYRQDPGQGLRLIYYSQIVNDFQKGDIAEGYSVSREKKESFPLTVTSAQKNPTAFYLCAPGLAGDDTDTQYFGPGTRLTVL.

This chain links TRBV7-9 with TRBJ2-3; D not certain. The CDR3 consists of 15 residues. Germline V CDR1 and CDR2: SEHNR, FQNEAQ (reference sequence). Deletions cut 5 bases from V and 4 bases from J, with 16 bases between. CDR3 sequence: CASSRWPYPPDTQYF. The DNA for the CDR3 is TGTGCCAGCAGCCGATGGCCCTACCCCCCAGATACGCAGTATTTT.

Regarding this clone: The junction departs from the called germline gene at one end, perhaps through a read error. The chain couples TRBV7-7 to TRBJ2-3; D unclear. Germline V CDR1 and CDR2: SSHAT, FNYEAQ (reference sequence). CDR3 length: 13 amino acids. The CDR3 DNA follows: TGTGCTAGCAGCTTCGGCGATGCAGATACGCAGTATTTT. It encodes CASSFGDADTQYF.

V and J are TRBV6-1 and TRBJ1-1; D possibly corresponds to TRBD1 (6 bases). Trimming took 0 bases from V and 0 from J, leaving 11 bases between them. Germline loops: CDR1 MNHNS, CDR2 SASEGT. The CDR3 loop spans 16 amino acids. The CDR3: CASSEAWGLLNTEAFF. As DNA, the CDR3 is TGTGCCAGCAGTGAAGCTTGGGGGCTCTTGAACACTGAAGCTTTCTTT.

The chain carries TRBV9 and TRBJ2-3, with D possibly matching TRBD1 (5 bases). From germline, CDR1 is SGDLS and CDR2 YYNGEE. This CDR3 has 15 amino acids. V lost 2 bases to trimming and J lost 4 bases, with 14 bases between them. The chain's CDR3 is CASSVGGIRADTQYF. DNA of the CDR3: TGTGCCAGCAGCGTTGGTGGGATCAGGGCAGATACGCAGTATTTT. The full variable domain, completed using reference TRBV9 and TRBJ2-3, is DSGVTQTPKHLITATGQRVTLRCSPRSGDLSVYWYQQSLDQGLQFLIQYYNGEERAKGNILERFSAQQFPDLHSELNLSSLELGDSALYFCASSVGGIRADTQYFGPGTRLTVL.

CDR3 bases: TGTGCCAGCAGCTTACTGGGTAACGGGCTCAATGAGCAGTTCTTC. Its protein product is CASSLLGNGLNEQFF. This chain connects TRBV7-2 to TRBJ2-1; D is unclear. Germline assignment: CDR1 SGHTA and CDR2 FQGNSA. CDR3 size: 15 residues. With 2 bases removed from V and 6 bases from J, the gap between germline ends came to 14 bases.